The next 21 T cell receptor beta chains were all read from a single sample in a study of beta chain features in type 1 diabetes. Whole-study results and caveats: There was a moderate but significant shortening of TCRB CDR3s in all four CD4+ subsets of Type 1 diabetes patients.

Sequencing targeted expressed TCRB transcripts, as all isolated RNA had been reverse transcribed. Measured with immunoSEQ multiplex PCR; TCRdb has only the in-frame clones, and not every one. The sample has 120,000 or so clones; roughly 17% are singletons. Their antigens are not known. Material: central memory CD4+ T cells from blood. These receptors came from a man aged 18-30 years with type 1 diabetes.

A note on this clone: This sample includes further DNA sequences coding for the same CDR3. This chain uses TRBV7-9 with TRBJ1-1, with D maybe TRBD1 (6 bases). The ends were cut back, 4 bases at V and 4 bases at J, with 7 bases in the middle. Germline values: CDR1 SEHNR, CDR2 FQNEAQ (reference sequence). The CDR3 runs to 12 residues. CDR3 protein: CASSSTGTEAFF. The CDR3, as DNA: TGTGCCAGCAGCTCGACAGGCACTGAAGCTTTCTTT.

There are a few counts of this clone. CDR3 DNA: TGTGCCTGGAGTCAGCGGGAGGGGGATACGCAGTATTTT. It specifies CAWSQREGDTQYF. J is TRBJ2-3 and V is TRBV30; TRBD2 agrees at 10 bases. This CDR3 spans 13 amino acids. Trimming removed 2 bases from V and 6 bases from J; junction bases left unmatched: 2. Germline CDR1 is GTSNPN and CDR2 is SVGIG (reference sequence).

This clone was found a few times. This chain links TRBV4-1 with TRBJ2-5; no firm D call. Germline V CDR1 and CDR2: MGHRA, YSYEKL. Between the trimmed V and J ends, which lost 0 bases and 5 bases, there was a span of 19 bases. The CDR3 length is 17 residues. The CDR3 reads CASSQDPRPSRSETQYF. CDR3 sequence (DNA): TGCGCCAGCAGCCAAGATCCGCGGCCGTCCCGTTCTGAGACCCAGTACTTC.

This sequence joins TRBV5-4 and TRBJ2-7; 7 bases fit TRBD2. Per the germline V gene, CDR1 is SGHNT and CDR2 is YYREEE (reference sequence). CDR3 length equals 14 residues. V trimming: 3 bases; J trimming: 2 bases; junction bases outside the gene matches: 5. DNA of the CDR3: TGTGCCAGCAGCTGGGATCGGGGGGCCTACGAGCAGTACTTC. It yields the protein CASSWDRGAYEQYF. The complete variable domain, with remaining parts taken from reference TRBV5-4 and TRBJ2-7, reads ETGVTQSPTHLIKTRGQQVTLRCSSQSGHNTVSWYQQALGQGPQFIFQYYREEENGRGNFPPRFSGLQFPNYSSELNVNALELDDSALYLCASSWDRGAYEQYFGPGTRLTVT.

This clone was observed a handful of times. The V gene is TRBV6-6, the J gene TRBJ2-1, with D unresolved. CDR3 length: 16 residues. Trimming removed 6 bases at V and 0 bases at J, with 15 bases between. Germline CDR1 reads MNHNY; CDR2 reads SVGAGI (reference sequence). This chain's CDR3 is CASRLDPTGSYNEQFF. The CDR3 DNA sequence: TGTGCCAGCAGGCTTGATCCGACCGGCTCCTACAATGAGCAGTTCTTC.

This clone was observed a few times. This chain joins TRBV4-1 and TRBJ2-3; a weak D match, TRBD1 (5 bases). Germline loops: CDR1 MGHRA, CDR2 YSYEKL. This CDR3 has 14 amino acids. V lost 3 bases and J lost 0, with 7 bases in between. DNA of the CDR3: TGCGCCAGCAGCCAGGGGCTTAGCACAGATACGCAGTATTTT. It specifies CASSQGLSTDTQYF.

The V and J genes are TRBV29-1 and TRBJ1-1; D ambiguous. CDR1 SQVTM and CDR2 ANQGSEA come from the germline V gene. This CDR3 has 11 amino acids. The V and J ends lost 6 bases and 4 bases respectively, with 9 bases between them. The CDR3 DNA is TGCAGCGTCTACCATCTCACTGAAGCTTTCTTT. It is translated as CSVYHLTEAFF.

The CDR3 is CASSQVHSDEQYF. The CDR3 DNA follows: TGTGCCAGCAGCCAAGTCCATAGTGACGAGCAGTACTTC. This chain joins TRBV5-4 and TRBJ2-7; D unresolved. This CDR3 is 13 amino acids long. The germline CDR1 and CDR2 sequences are SGHNT and YYREEE (reference sequence). Deletions cut 4 bases from V and 5 bases from J, with 13 bases between.

The chain uses TRBV28 and TRBJ1-6; possibly TRBD1 for D (5 bases). The CDR3 totals 16 residues. Trimming took 6 bases from V and 2 from J, leaving 14 bases between them. CDR1 and CDR2 from the germline V gene are MDHEN and SYDVKM. Here the CDR3 DNA reads TGTGCCAGCAGGGGTTCCCAGGGCGCCTATAATTCACCCCTCCACTTT. It codes for CASRGSQGAYNSPLHF.

The chain links TRBV5-1 to TRBJ2-7; 11 positions agree with TRBD2. Unmatched junction bases numbered 5, after V lost 2 bases and J lost 1 base. This CDR3 is 16 amino acids long. CDR1 is SGHRS, CDR2 YFSETQ, per germline. CDR3 residues: CASSFKTSGVSYEQYF. For the CDR3, the DNA is TGCGCCAGCAGCTTCAAGACTAGCGGGGTTTCCTACGAGCAGTACTTC.

This clone has only a few counts. The chain is built from TRBV13 and TRBJ2-3; TRBD2 aligns across 11 bases. J was trimmed by 6 bases and V by 2 bases; bases with no gene match: 4. CDR3 length: 15 amino acids. Germline V lookup: CDR1 PRHDT, CDR2 FYEKMQ (reference sequence). CDR3 protein: CASSLRLAGGDTQYF. The DNA for the CDR3 is TGTGCCAGCAGCTTACGTCTAGCGGGGGGCGATACGCAGTATTTT.

This clone was picked up a small number of times. The chain links TRBV6-1 to TRBJ2-5; the D gene is possibly TRBD1 (6 bases). Germline CDR1 reads MNHNS; CDR2 reads SASEGT. The CDR3 sequence is 12 residues long. Trimming pared 5 bases from V and 7 bases from J, leaving 11 bases between. CDR3 coding DNA: TGTGCCAGCAGTATGGACAGAGGGACCCAGTACTTC. Residues: CASSMDRGTQYF.

A few counts support this clone. Germline is not matched at one junction end, which may reflect a read error. The rearrangement links TRBV7-7 to TRBJ1-3; no clear D gene. CDR1 SSHAT and CDR2 FNYEAQ come from the germline V gene (reference sequence). The CDR3 consists of 15 residues. Here the CDR3 DNA reads TGTGCTAGCAGCGTATCAACCGAGGGAGGAAACACCATATATTTT. Translating it yields CASSVSTEGGNTIYF.

The V and J genes are TRBV28 and TRBJ2-7, with D unclear. CDR1 MDHEN and CDR2 SYDVKM come from the germline V gene. This CDR3 is 10 amino acids long. V was trimmed by 8 bases and J by 5 bases, leaving 7 bases between them. In DNA, the CDR3 is TGTGCCAGCGGTCCTAACGAGCAGTACTTC. This translates into CASGPNEQYF. Filled out from reference TRBV28 and TRBJ2-7, the complete variable domain reads DVKVTQSSRYLVKRTGEKVFLECVQDMDHENMFWYRQDPGLGLRLIYFSYDVKMKEKGDIPEGYSVSREKKERFSLILESASTNQTSMYLCASGPNEQYFGPGTRLTVT.

The rearrangement joins TRBV5-1 to TRBJ2-5; D not resolved. Trimming stripped 6 bases from V and 2 bases from J, with 11 bases between. The CDR3 consists of 13 residues. Germline values: CDR1 SGHRS, CDR2 YFSETQ. The CDR3 is CASTHDTQETQYF. The DNA of the CDR3 is TGCGCCAGCACCCACGACACACAAGAGACCCAGTACTTC.

This clone came up a few times. The chain joins TRBV9 to TRBJ1-1; D is unclear. This CDR3 comprises 13 residues. Germline assignment: CDR1 SGDLS and CDR2 YYNGEE. V was pared by 9 bases and J by 1 base, with 13 bases between. CDR3 amino acids: CATAQAGNTEAFF. The CDR3 coding sequence is TGTGCCACCGCACAAGCAGGGAACACTGAAGCTTTCTTT.

V usage is TRBV25-1 and J usage is TRBJ2-5; D is perhaps TRBD2 (6 bases). With the DNA end fitting TRBJ2-7 better, the J assignment may be wrong. Germline loops: CDR1 MGHDK, CDR2 SYGVNS. This CDR3 comprises 15 residues. The CDR3, as DNA: TGTGCCAGCAGCGCCGGGAGTACCGCTCTCTACGAGCAGTACTTC. Translation gives CASSAGSTALYEQYF.

This clone was seen at least ten times. The chain has TRBV4-2 and TRBJ1-1, with D uncertain. V was trimmed by 1 base and J by 7 bases, leaving 10 bases between them. This CDR3 spans 13 amino acids. From germline, CDR1 is LGHNA and CDR2 YNFKEQ. CDR3 sequence (DNA): TGTGCCAGCAGCCAAGCGTCGGTTGTTGAAGCTTTCTTT. Its translation: CASSQASVVEAFF.

This chain links TRBV28 with TRBJ1-2; D unresolved. Between the trimmed V and J ends, which lost 2 bases and 6 bases, there was a span of 4 bases. The germline V gene encodes CDR1 MDHEN and CDR2 SYDVKM. The CDR3 consists of 11 residues. This CDR3 reads CASSLGHGYTF. The CDR3 DNA is TGTGCCAGCAGTTTAGGTCATGGCTACACCTTC.

This clone was counted a few times. V is TRBV5-4 and J is TRBJ2-1, with D maybe TRBD2 (6 bases). The CDR3 has 16 amino acids. CDR1 and CDR2 from the germline V gene are SGHNT and YYREEE (reference sequence). V lost 0 bases, J lost 2 bases, and 12 bases lay in between. The CDR3 DNA reads as TGTGCCAGCAGCTTGGATGGGGGGATGACCTACAATGAGCAGTTCTTC. Its translation is CASSLDGGMTYNEQFF.

This clone turned up a few times. For the CDR3, the DNA is TGTGCCAGCAGCCATCTAGCGGGAGGAGAGTACTTC. Translation: CASSHLAGGEYF. The gene calls are TRBV11-2 and TRBJ2-7; 11 bases fit TRBD2. This CDR3 contains 12 residues. The ends lost 5 bases at V and 11 bases at J; junction bases unmatched: 5. Germline CDR1 reads SGHAT; CDR2 reads FQNNGV.